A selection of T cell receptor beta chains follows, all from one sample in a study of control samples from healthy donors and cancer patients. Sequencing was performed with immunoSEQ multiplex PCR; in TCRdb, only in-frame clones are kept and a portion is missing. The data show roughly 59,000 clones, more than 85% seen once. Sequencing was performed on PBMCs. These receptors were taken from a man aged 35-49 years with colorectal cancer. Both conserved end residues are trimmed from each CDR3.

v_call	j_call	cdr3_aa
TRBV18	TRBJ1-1	ASSPPSARGTEAF
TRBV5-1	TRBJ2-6	ASSTRQGSSGANVLT
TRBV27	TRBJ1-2	ASSLQGNYGYT
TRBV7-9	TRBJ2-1	ASSPKGPAMGQF
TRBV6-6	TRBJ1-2	ASSYSTGDYGYT
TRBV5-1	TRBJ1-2	ASSPRTGANYGYT
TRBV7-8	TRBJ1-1	ASSPRTGDTMNTEAF
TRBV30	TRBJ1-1	AWSSPLGGSTEAF
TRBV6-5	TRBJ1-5	ASSRDRGQPQH
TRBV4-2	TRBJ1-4	ASSQDKEGGREKLF
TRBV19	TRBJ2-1	ASSSLTGPSSYNEQF
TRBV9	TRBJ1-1	ASSVDPVSNTEAF
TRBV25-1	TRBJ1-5	ASSDLGQPQH
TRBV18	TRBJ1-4	ASSPSGALATNEKLF
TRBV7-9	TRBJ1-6	ASSSGQGFYNSPLH
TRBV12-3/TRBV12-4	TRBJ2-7	ASSWRGNYEQY
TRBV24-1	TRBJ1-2	ATSDRYGYT
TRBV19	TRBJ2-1	ASSARDEQF
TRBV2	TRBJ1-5	ASSMDRVRNQPQH
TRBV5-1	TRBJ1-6	ASSFDTGGNSPLH
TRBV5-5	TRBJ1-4	ASSGQGRGGKLF
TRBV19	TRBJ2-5	ASSPQGFWETQY
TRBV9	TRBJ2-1	ASSVALGDTIHNEQF
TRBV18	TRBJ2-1	ASADLREQF
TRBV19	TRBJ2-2	ASSIERRTGELF
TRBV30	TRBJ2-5	AWSAPGGETQY
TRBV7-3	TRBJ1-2	ASSPLGQVGGYT
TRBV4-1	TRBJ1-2	ASSQPGQRNYGYT
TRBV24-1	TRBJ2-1	ATSEGGRRAYNEQF
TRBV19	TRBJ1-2	AIGGDSYGYT
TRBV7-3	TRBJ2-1	ASSLRLGDNEQF